This note documents a single T cell receptor beta chain sequence. The CDR3 loop spans 16 amino acids. Germline CDR1 LGHNA, CDR2 YNFKEQ. Germline trimming cut 4 bases from V and 1 base from J; bases unmatched to any gene: 3. Clones were sequenced by immunoSEQ multiplex PCR, and TCRdb holds only the in-frame ones, with some missing. The sample holds about 7,800 clones, approximately 80% seen once. These data originate in a study of PD-1 blockade in classical Hodgkin lymphoma. Time point meaning: cycle 4 day 1 (C4D1), after 5 to 7 weeks of nivolumab. Each patient relapsed following autologous stem cell transplantation, and prior brentuximab vedotin exposure differed. The authors enriched CD8+ T cells from thawed PBMCs via magnetic negative selection.

The chain has TRBV4-2 and TRBJ2-3, with 12 bases lining up with TRBD2. Sequenced here: CD8+ T cells from blood, sampled before the fourth cycle of nivolumab. This clonotype was sampled from a human donor with classical Hodgkin lymphoma. CDR3 amino acids: CASSPRLAGGTDTQYF. CDR3 coding DNA: TGTGCCAGCAGCCCGCGACTAGCGGGGGGCACAGATACGCAGTATTTT.